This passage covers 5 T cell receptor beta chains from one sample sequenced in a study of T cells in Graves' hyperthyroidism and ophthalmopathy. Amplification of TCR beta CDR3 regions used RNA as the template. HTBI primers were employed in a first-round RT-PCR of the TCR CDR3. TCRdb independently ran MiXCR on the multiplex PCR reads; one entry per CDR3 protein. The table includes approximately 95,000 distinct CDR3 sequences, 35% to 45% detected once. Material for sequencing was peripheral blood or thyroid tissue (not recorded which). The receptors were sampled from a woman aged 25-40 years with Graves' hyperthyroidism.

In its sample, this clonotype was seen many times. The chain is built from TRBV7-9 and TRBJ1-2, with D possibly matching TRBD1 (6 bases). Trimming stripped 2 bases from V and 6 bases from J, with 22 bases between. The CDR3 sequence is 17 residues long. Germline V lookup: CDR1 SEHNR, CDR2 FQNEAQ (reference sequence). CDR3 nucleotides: TGTGCCAGCAGCTTAATGAGGGGGACACCAGGTCTCGATGGCTACACCTTC. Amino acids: CASSLMRGTPGLDGYTF.

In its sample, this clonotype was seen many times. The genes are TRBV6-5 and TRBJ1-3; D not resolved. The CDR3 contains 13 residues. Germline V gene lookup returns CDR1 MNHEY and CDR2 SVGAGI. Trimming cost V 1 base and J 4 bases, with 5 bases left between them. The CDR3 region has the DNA TGTGCCAGCAGTTACTTGGGGGGAAACACCATATATTTT. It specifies CASSYLGGNTIYF.

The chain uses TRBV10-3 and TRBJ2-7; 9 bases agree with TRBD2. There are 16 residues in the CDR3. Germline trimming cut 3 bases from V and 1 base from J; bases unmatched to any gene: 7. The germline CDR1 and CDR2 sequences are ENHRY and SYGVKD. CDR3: CAISDSGRMGSYEQYF. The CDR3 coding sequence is TGTGCCATCAGTGACAGCGGGAGGATGGGTTCCTACGAGCAGTACTTC.

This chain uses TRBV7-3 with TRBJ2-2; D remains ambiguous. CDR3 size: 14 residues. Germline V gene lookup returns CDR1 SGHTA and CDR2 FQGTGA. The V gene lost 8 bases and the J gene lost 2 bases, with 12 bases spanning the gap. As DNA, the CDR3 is TGTGCCAGCGTTCGGGTGGGAAACACCGGGGAGCTGTTTTTT. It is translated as CASVRVGNTGELFF.

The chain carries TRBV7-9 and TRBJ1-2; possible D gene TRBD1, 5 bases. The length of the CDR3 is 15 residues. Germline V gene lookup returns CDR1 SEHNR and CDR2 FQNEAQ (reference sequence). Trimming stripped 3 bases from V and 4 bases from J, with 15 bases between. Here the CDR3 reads CASSLGGPEGYGYTF. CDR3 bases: TGTGCCAGCAGCTTGGGGGGACCTGAAGGCTATGGCTACACCTTC.